The rows below give T cell receptor beta chains drawn from one sample of a study of cytomegalovirus exposure and HLA in healthy donors. This table comes from immunoSEQ multiplex PCR, and its TCRdb copy is limited to in-frame clones, with some not included. The sample yields 50,000 to 70,000 clones, approximately 60% seen once. The specimen sequenced was PBMCs. The receptor source for this set is a man aged 25 to 45 in good health and CMV-seronegative. Both conserved end residues are part of each CDR3. The order of the fields is J gene, V gene, CDR3 protein.

J gene: TRBJ2-1; V gene: TRBV5-1; CDR3 protein: CASSLGQGSIDEQFF
J gene: TRBJ2-3; V gene: TRBV7-9; CDR3 protein: CASSPGTTNTQYF
J gene: TRBJ2-1; V gene: TRBV5-4; CDR3 protein: CASSSTGGYAYNEQFF
J gene: TRBJ2-2; V gene: TRBV5-1; CDR3 protein: CASSSDWDGELFF
J gene: TRBJ1-2; V gene: TRBV6-5; CDR3 protein: CASRPGGIYGYTF
J gene: TRBJ1-6; V gene: TRBV5-6; CDR3 protein: CASSLQGLTYNSPLHF
J gene: TRBJ2-3; V gene: TRBV7-6; CDR3 protein: CASSPFSTDTQYF
J gene: TRBJ2-1; V gene: TRBV9; CDR3 protein: CASSVFGGGHNEQFF
J gene: TRBJ2-1; V gene: TRBV29-1; CDR3 protein: CSVPGQGANNEQFF
J gene: TRBJ2-7; V gene: TRBV10-1; CDR3 protein: CAASPGRGPDFYEQYF
J gene: TRBJ2-7; V gene: TRBV6-5; CDR3 protein: CASSPRGDEQYF
J gene: TRBJ1-2; V gene: TRBV2; CDR3 protein: CASSDAGREYPNGYTF
J gene: TRBJ1-2; V gene: TRBV11-1; CDR3 protein: CASSLSTGGDYGYTF
J gene: TRBJ2-5; V gene: TRBV2; CDR3 protein: CASRATGGMEETQYF
J gene: TRBJ1-1; V gene: TRBV6-1; CDR3 protein: CASSPRAMNTEAFF
J gene: TRBJ2-7; V gene: TRBV2; CDR3 protein: CASQWQGSYEQYF
J gene: TRBJ2-5; V gene: TRBV30; CDR3 protein: CAWSTPSGTAQETQYF
J gene: TRBJ1-1; V gene: TRBV5-1; CDR3 protein: CASSLIRDNTEAFF
J gene: TRBJ1-1; V gene: TRBV7-9; CDR3 protein: CASNGRQVGEAFF
J gene: TRBJ2-3; V gene: TRBV5-4; CDR3 protein: CASSLGLASLSTDTQYF
J gene: TRBJ1-1; V gene: TRBV15; CDR3 protein: CATSSVLGAGTEAFF
J gene: TRBJ1-5; V gene: TRBV7-8; CDR3 protein: CASSFTNRGSNQPQHF
J gene: TRBJ2-5; V gene: TRBV9; CDR3 protein: CASSFRDSQETQYF
J gene: TRBJ2-2; V gene: TRBV5-8; CDR3 protein: CASSIPPANTGELFF
J gene: TRBJ1-1; V gene: TRBV5-1; CDR3 protein: CASSFDSPNTEAFF
J gene: TRBJ1-1; V gene: TRBV5-1; CDR3 protein: CASSLGQGTTGTEAFF
J gene: TRBJ1-4; V gene: TRBV6-1; CDR3 protein: CASSREPSRLFF
J gene: TRBJ2-7; V gene: TRBV13; CDR3 protein: CASSPGWGAYEQYF